This entry features one T cell receptor (beta chain) sequence. Antigen: not known. One end of the junction is discordant with germline, which a read error may explain. Unexposed donor CD4+ T cells date from about 2011-2018, before the COVID-19 pandemic. The cells were cultured for 10 days before CD4+ T cells were isolated. The data originate from a study of CD4 T cells in relation to SARS-CoV-2 and coronaviruses. Method: immunoSEQ multiplex PCR; TCRdb's copy keeps in-frame clones and lacks some. Of some 21,000 clones in the sample, 76% were seen once. The sequencing input was CD4+ T cells from PBMCs, cultured in vitro. This clonotype was sampled from a human donor in good health.

CDR3 coding DNA: TGTGCCAGCGCCCCCCTTAGGGGACAGGCCCACTTC. Protein: CASAPLRGQAHF. This chain connects TRBV6-5 to TRBJ2-7; 8 nucleotides agree with TRBD1. The germline CDR1 and CDR2 sequences are MNHEY and SVGAGI. The CDR3 is 12 amino acids.